This T cell receptor (beta chain) was profiled in a study of T cells in Graves' hyperthyroidism and ophthalmopathy. Whole-study context: At initial diagnosis, before any treatment had begun, peripheral blood was obtained.

The CDR3 is made up of 16 amino acids. Germline CDR1 reads SGHAT; CDR2 reads FQNNGV. Trimming took 3 bases from V and 3 from J; bases not matched to a gene: 4. This clonotype occurred a few times. As yet, its antigen is unknown. Study results and limitations: Most thyroid clonotypes expanded above 0.001 appeared in blood too.

Patients with ophthalmopathy all had a Clinical Activity Score of at least 3, a NOSPECS grade of at least 4 and duration under 3 months. Cells are PBMCs isolated from around 9.4 ml of fresh blood. Amplification yielded TCR beta CDR3 regions, with RNA transcripts as the source. The study used the HTBI primer set for a first-round RT-PCR of the TCR CDR3. MiXCR, run by TCRdb on the multiplex PCR reads, gives a single entry per CDR3 protein. The repertoire holds about 460,000 distinct CDR3 sequences, with roughly 22% as singletons. What was sequenced was blood. The V call is TRBV11-2, the J call TRBJ2-2, with 10 bases fitting TRBD1. The sequence was collected from a woman aged 70-85 years with Graves' ophthalmopathy. The DNA of the CDR3 is TGTGCCAGCAGCTTTGGACAGGGGGGGGACACCGGGGAGCTGTTTTTT. It codes for CASSFGQGGDTGELFF.